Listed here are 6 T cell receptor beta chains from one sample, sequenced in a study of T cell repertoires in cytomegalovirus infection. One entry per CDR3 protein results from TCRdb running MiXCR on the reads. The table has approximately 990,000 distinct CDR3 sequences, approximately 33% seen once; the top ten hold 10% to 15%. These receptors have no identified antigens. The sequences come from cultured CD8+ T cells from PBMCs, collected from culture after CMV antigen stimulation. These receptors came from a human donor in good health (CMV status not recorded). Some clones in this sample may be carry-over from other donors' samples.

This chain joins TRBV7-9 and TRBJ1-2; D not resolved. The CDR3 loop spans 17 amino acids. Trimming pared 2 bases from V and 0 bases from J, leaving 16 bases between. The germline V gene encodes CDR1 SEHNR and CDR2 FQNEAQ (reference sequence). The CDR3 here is CASSLLGDARPNYGYTF. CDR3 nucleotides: TGTGCCAGCAGCTTATTAGGAGACGCACGGCCTAACTATGGCTACACCTTC. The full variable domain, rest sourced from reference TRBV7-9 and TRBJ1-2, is DTGVSQNPRHKITKRGQNVTFRCDPISEHNRLYWYRQTLGQGPEFLTYFQNEAQLEKSRLLSDRFSAERPKGSFSTLEIQRTEQGDSAMYLCASSLLGDARPNYGYTFGSGTRLTVV.

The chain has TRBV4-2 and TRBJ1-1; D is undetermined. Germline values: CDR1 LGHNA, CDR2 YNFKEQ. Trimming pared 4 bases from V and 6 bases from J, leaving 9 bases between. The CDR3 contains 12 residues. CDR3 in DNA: TGTGCCAGCAGCCCATCCCCCCCTGAAGCTTTCTTT. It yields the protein CASSPSPPEAFF.

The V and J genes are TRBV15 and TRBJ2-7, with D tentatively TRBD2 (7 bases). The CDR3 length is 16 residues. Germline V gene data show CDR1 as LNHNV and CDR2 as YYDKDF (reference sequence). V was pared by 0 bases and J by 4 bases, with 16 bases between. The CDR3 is CATSRDKGGSFYEQYF. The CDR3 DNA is TGTGCCACCAGCAGAGATAAGGGGGGGAGCTTTTACGAGCAGTACTTC.

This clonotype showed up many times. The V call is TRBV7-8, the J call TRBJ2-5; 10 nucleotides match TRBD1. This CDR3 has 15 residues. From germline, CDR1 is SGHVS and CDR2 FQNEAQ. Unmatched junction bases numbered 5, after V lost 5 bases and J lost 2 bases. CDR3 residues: CASSGTGVYQETQYF. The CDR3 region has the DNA TGTGCCAGCAGCGGGACAGGGGTTTATCAAGAGACCCAGTACTTC. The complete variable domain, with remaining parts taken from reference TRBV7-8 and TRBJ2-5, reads GAGVSQSPRYKVAKRGQDVALRCDPISGHVSLFWYQQALGQGPEFLTYFQNEAQLDKSGLPSDRFFAERPEGSVSTLKIQRTQQEDSAVYLCASSGTGVYQETQYFGPGTRLLVL.

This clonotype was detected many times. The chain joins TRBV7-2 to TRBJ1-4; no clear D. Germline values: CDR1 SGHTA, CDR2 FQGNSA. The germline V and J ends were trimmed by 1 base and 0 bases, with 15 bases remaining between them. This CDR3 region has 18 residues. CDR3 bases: TGTGCCAGCAGCTTAGAATCTCGGCACATAGCAACTAATGAAAAACTGTTTTTT. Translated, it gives CASSLESRHIATNEKLFF.

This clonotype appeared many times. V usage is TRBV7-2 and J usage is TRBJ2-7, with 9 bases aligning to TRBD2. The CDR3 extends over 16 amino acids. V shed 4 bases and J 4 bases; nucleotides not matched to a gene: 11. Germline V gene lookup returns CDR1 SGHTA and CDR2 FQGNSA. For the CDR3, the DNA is TGTGCCAGCAGCTCCTTCACCGGGACTAGCTCTTACGAGCAGTACGTC. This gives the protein CASSSFTGTSSYEQYV.